This TCR beta chain was obtained from a study of STAT5B mutations in CD4+ large granular lymphocyte leukemia. Study-level background: Among healthy controls, a particular HLA allele went with more CDR3 'QG' motifs. Findings and caveats of the study: The CD4+ versus CD8+ T-LGLL clonality difference may reflect limited sample size.

The length of the CDR3 is 16 residues. V shed 3 bases and J shed 4 bases, with 16 bases lying between them. CDR1 and CDR2 (germline): MNHEY, SVGAGI. Note on this clone: Antigen: not known.

This table comes from immunoSEQ multiplex PCR, and its TCRdb copy is limited to in-frame clones, with some not included. The sample includes about 30,000 clones, just under 75% seen only once; the top ten take approximately 2.8%. The V call is TRBV6-5, the J call TRBJ2-1; D is undetermined. The clonotype comes from a human donor in good health. The sample was CD4+ T cells from blood buffy coats. The CDR3 here is CASSYLPLSGYNEQFF. DNA for the CDR3: TGTGCCAGCAGTTATTTACCACTGTCTGGATACAATGAGCAGTTCTTC.